The next 3 T cell receptor beta chains were all read from a single sample in a study of cytomegalovirus exposure and HLA in healthy donors. The PCR was carried out with 60 Vbeta primers and 13 Jbeta primers. Assay used: immunoSEQ multiplex PCR; TCRdb lists only in-frame clones, some missing. The sample consists of roughly 110,000 clones, over 55% of them appearing once. Sequencing input: PBMCs. The receptors originated from a female donor in good health and CMV-seronegative.

V gene TRBV7-8 combines with J gene TRBJ2-1, with a weak D call TRBD1 (6 bases). The germline V gene encodes CDR1 SGHVS and CDR2 FQNEAQ. Deletions cut 5 bases from V and 4 bases from J, with 15 bases between. The CDR3 length is 15 residues. The CDR3 spells CASSRSGTIYNEQFF. The CDR3 bases are TGTGCCAGCAGCCGTTCCGGGACAATTTACAATGAGCAGTTCTTC.

V and J are TRBV28 and TRBJ2-5; 9 bases align to TRBD2. The trim removed 7 bases at V and 5 bases at J, leaving 11 bases unmatched. Germline CDR1 is MDHEN and CDR2 is SYDVKM. The CDR3 runs to 15 residues. The CDR3 DNA reads as TGTGCCAGCACCAACTATGCGGGGGGGCGCGAGACCCAGTACTTC. Its translation is CASTNYAGGRETQYF. Looking up the rest from reference TRBV28 and TRBJ2-5 gives the full variable domain: DVKVTQSSRYLVKRTGEKVFLECVQDMDHENMFWYRQDPGLGLRLIYFSYDVKMKEKGDIPEGYSVSREKKERFSLILESASTNQTSMYLCASTNYAGGRETQYFGPGTRLLVL.

The chain's CDR3 is CSASGGQPQHF. The CDR3 DNA sequence: TGCAGTGCCAGCGGGGGACAGCCCCAGCATTTT. The J gene is TRBJ1-5, the V gene TRBV20-1, with D tentatively TRBD1 (5 bases). V dropped 6 bases and J dropped 7 bases, with 10 bases sitting between them. The CDR3 is made up of 11 amino acids. The germline V gene has CDR1 DFQATT and CDR2 SNEGSKA (reference sequence).